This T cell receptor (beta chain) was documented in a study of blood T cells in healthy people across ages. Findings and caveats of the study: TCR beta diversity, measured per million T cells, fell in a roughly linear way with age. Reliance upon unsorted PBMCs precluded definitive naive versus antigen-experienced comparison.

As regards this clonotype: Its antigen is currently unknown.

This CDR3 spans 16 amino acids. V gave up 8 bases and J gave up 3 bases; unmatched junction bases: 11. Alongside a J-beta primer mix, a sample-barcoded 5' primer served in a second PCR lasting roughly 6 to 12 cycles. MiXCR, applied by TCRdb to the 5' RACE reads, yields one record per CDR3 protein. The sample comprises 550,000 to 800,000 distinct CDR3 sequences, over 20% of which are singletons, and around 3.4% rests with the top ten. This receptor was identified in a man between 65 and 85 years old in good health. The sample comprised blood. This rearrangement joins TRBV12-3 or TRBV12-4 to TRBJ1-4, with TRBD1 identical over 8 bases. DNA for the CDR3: TGTGCCAGCGGGACGTCGGACAGGGCGGCTAATGAAAAACTGTTTTTT. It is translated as CASGTSDRAANEKLFF.